The T cell receptor (beta chain) under discussion was sequenced for a study of response to subunit inactivated influenza vaccine. This clonotype came up many times. Its antigen remains unidentified. V trimming: 3 bases; J trimming: 1 base; junction bases outside the gene matches: 5. The CDR3 is 15 residues long. Study-level findings and limits: A suggestion made by the authors is that each seasonal influenza vaccination recruits few new T cells.

One entry per CDR3 protein results from TCRdb running MiXCR on the RT-PCR reads. Of about 650,000 distinct CDR3 sequences in the sample, 13% to 15% were seen once. The gene calls are TRBV12-3 or TRBV12-4 and TRBJ1-1; the match to TRBD1 covers 7 bases. The source material was PBMCs from blood, sampled 14 to 15 days before vaccination. This TCR derives from a man aged 45-60 years who received an inactivated influenza vaccine. Written as DNA, the CDR3 is TGTGCCAGCAGTTTCCTGGCAGGGGGGAACACTGAAGCTTTCTTT. Translated: CASSFLAGGNTEAFF.